The 14 T cell receptor beta chains listed next were all sequenced from one sample in a study of shared clonotypes between healthy human individuals. Method: immunoSEQ multiplex PCR; TCRdb's copy keeps in-frame clones and lacks some. The repertoire includes some 1,400,000 clones, more than 95% of them detected once, and 1% to 1.5% sits in the top ten. The sequenced sample was naive CD4+ T cells sorted from blood. Stated subset: CD45RA+ positively selected. These receptors were collected from a man aged 25 to 45 in good health.

This clone came up once. The chain employs TRBV9 and TRBJ1-4; TRBD1 matches 9 bases. There are 14 residues in the CDR3. Germline CDR1 reads SGDLS; CDR2 reads YYNGEE. Trimming took 3 bases from V and 7 from J; bases not matched to a gene: 4. The chain's CDR3 is CASSAGTGREKLFF. In DNA, the CDR3 is TGTGCCAGCAGCGCGGGGACAGGGCGTGAAAAACTGTTTTTT.

As DNA, the CDR3 is TGCGCCAGCAGCCCCAGTGGAGTTACTAATGAAAAACTGTTTTTT. This translates into CASSPSGVTNEKLFF. V usage is TRBV5-1 and J usage is TRBJ1-4; D is ambiguous. The V and J ends lost 4 bases and 2 bases respectively, with 12 bases between them. The CDR3 is made up of 15 amino acids. Germline V CDR1 and CDR2: SGHRS, YFSETQ.

The table lists this clone with a count of one. The genes are TRBV9 and TRBJ2-7, with 8 bases matching TRBD2. Per germline, CDR1 SGDLS and CDR2 YYNGEE. The CDR3 consists of 16 residues. With V trimmed by 1 base and J by 2 bases, 8 bases remained unmatched. CDR3: CASSVLASGSTYEQYF. The CDR3 DNA sequence: TGTGCCAGCAGCGTATTAGCTAGCGGGTCCACCTACGAGCAGTACTTC.

This clone was seen just once. This sequence joins TRBV14 and TRBJ2-1; D is perhaps TRBD1 (6 bases). The germline V and J ends were trimmed by 1 base and 6 bases, with 16 bases remaining between them. The CDR3 consists of 16 residues. Germline loops: CDR1 SGHDN, CDR2 FVKESK. The CDR3 loop is CASSQGGSGTFNEQFF. The CDR3 DNA follows: TGTGCCAGCAGCCAAGGGGGCTCCGGGACATTCAATGAGCAGTTCTTC.

The chain has TRBV6-6 and TRBJ2-3; TRBD2 agrees at 7 bases. The CDR3 loop spans 13 amino acids. Unmatched junction bases numbered 1, after V lost 6 bases and J lost 1 base. The germline V gene has CDR1 MNHNY and CDR2 SVGAGI (reference sequence). The CDR3 sequence: CASRSGGTDTQYF. The CDR3 bases are TGTGCCAGCAGAAGCGGGGGCACAGATACGCAGTATTTT.

The gene calls are TRBV5-4 and TRBJ2-5; no clear D. The CDR3 is 14 residues long. CDR1 SGHNT and CDR2 YYREEE come from the germline V gene (reference sequence). Between the trimmed V and J ends, which lost 1 base and 5 bases, there was a span of 12 bases. This CDR3 reads CASSLNWGGETQYF. The CDR3 DNA sequence: TGTGCCAGCAGCTTGAACTGGGGTGGGGAGACCCAGTACTTC.

The chain recombines TRBV2 with TRBJ2-3, with TRBD2 matching over 11 bases. The V gene end was trimmed by 4 bases and the J gene end by 4 bases; junction bases not matched to a gene: 4. CDR1 is SNHLY, CDR2 FYNNEI, per germline. This CDR3 has 15 amino acids. The CDR3 region has the DNA TGTGCCAGCAGTGCCGTAGCGGGAGGGGCAGATACGCAGTATTTT. Its translation is CASSAVAGGADTQYF.

This rearrangement joins TRBV9 to TRBJ2-6; no definite D call. CDR3 length: 18 amino acids. Germline CDR1 is SGDLS and CDR2 is YYNGEE. The V end lost 3 bases, the J end lost 2 bases, and 18 bases lay between the germline ends. CDR3 nucleotides: TGTGCCAGCAGCGCCCTCCCCAGGATCATGACTGGGGCCAACGTCCTGACTTTC. Protein product: CASSALPRIMTGANVLTF.

For the CDR3, the DNA is TGTGCCAGCCGGACAGCCCTTATCACCGGGGAGCTGTTTTTT. This encodes CASRTALITGELFF. The V and J genes are TRBV11-2 and TRBJ2-2, with D tentatively TRBD1 (6 bases). Looked up from germline, CDR1 is SGHAT and CDR2 is FQNNGV. CDR3 length: 14 residues. Trimming cost V 8 bases and J 4 bases, with 14 bases left between them. Drawing the rest from reference TRBV11-2 and TRBJ2-2, the complete variable domain is EAGVAQSPRYKIIEKRQSVAFWCNPISGHATLYWYQQILGQGPKLLIQFQNNGVVDDSQLPKDRFSAERLKGVDSTLKIQPAKLEDSAVYLCASRTALITGELFFGEGSRLTVL.

This sequence joins TRBV14 and TRBJ1-5; a possible D gene is TRBD1 (5 bases). Per germline, CDR1 SGHDN and CDR2 FVKESK. The CDR3 loop spans 16 amino acids. Trimming pared 8 bases from V and 7 bases from J, leaving 24 bases between. The CDR3 is CASPGGAGEGRQPQHF. DNA of the CDR3: TGTGCCAGCCCCGGTGGCGCAGGAGAGGGGCGACAGCCCCAGCATTTT.

The rearrangement joins TRBV7-2 to TRBJ2-1, with TRBD1 matching over 8 bases. The CDR3 consists of 13 residues. With V trimmed by 8 bases and J by 6 bases, 6 bases remained unmatched. The germline V gene has CDR1 SGHTA and CDR2 FQGNSA. The CDR3 reads CASFGRGRNEQFF. The CDR3 nucleotides read TGTGCCAGCTTTGGCAGGGGGCGCAATGAGCAGTTCTTC.

The gene calls are TRBV5-1 and TRBJ2-1; D is undetermined. Germline assignment: CDR1 SGHRS and CDR2 YFSETQ. Trimming pared 0 bases from V and 9 bases from J, leaving 10 bases between. CDR3 length equals 13 residues. CDR3 protein: CASSLEIVLEQFF. Written as DNA, the CDR3 is TGCGCCAGCAGCTTGGAAATTGTTCTTGAGCAGTTCTTC. The whole variable domain, remainder taken from reference TRBV5-1 and TRBJ2-1, is KAGVTQTPRYLIKTRGQQVTLSCSPISGHRSVSWYQQTPGQGLQFLFEYFSETQRNKGNFPGRFSGRQFSNSRSEMNVSTLELGDSALYLCASSLEIVLEQFFGPGTRLTVL.

Turning to this clone: Other DNA sequences in this sample translate to the same CDR3. This chain connects TRBV28 to TRBJ1-1; D is unresolved. The CDR3 totals 12 residues. With 3 bases removed from V and 0 bases from J, the gap between germline ends came to 2 bases. The germline V gene encodes CDR1 MDHEN and CDR2 SYDVKM. The chain's CDR3 is CASSFMNTEAFF. The CDR3 bases are TGTGCCAGCAGTTTTATGAACACTGAAGCTTTCTTT.

The chain is built from TRBV27 and TRBJ1-1; D is undetermined. Germline loops: CDR1 MNHEY, CDR2 SMNVEV (reference sequence). Trimming took 0 bases from V and 5 from J, leaving 10 bases between them. The CDR3 extends over 14 amino acids. Here the CDR3 reads CASSLSGPPTEAFF. CDR3 nucleotides: TGTGCCAGCAGTTTATCAGGGCCCCCTACTGAAGCTTTCTTT.